This record looks at one T cell receptor (beta chain) sequence and its context. Its antigen remains unknown. Researchers ran the PCR with 60 Vbeta and 13 Jbeta primers. Measured with immunoSEQ multiplex PCR; TCRdb has only the in-frame clones, and not every one. The sample holds about 160,000 clones. This sample was taken from a study of cytomegalovirus exposure and HLA in healthy donors. Germline CDR1 is MGHRA and CDR2 is YSYEKL. Trimming cost V 3 bases and J 7 bases, with 9 bases left between them. The CDR3 covers 12 residues. The study's findings and limits: Certain indistinguishable V segments, among them TRBV6-2 and TRBV6-3, were excluded. According to a later analysis, most TCR beta chains associated with CMV appeared HLA-restricted. A later analysis showed TCR association rates differing by HLA locus, peaking at DRB1 and lowest at HLA-C.

This TCR was recovered from a woman aged 55 to 70 in good health and CMV-seronegative. The sample comprised PBMCs. The chain links TRBV4-1 to TRBJ1-1; no reliable D call. The CDR3 DNA sequence: TGCGCCAGCAGCCACGACTCGGATGAAGCTTTCTTT. Protein sequence: CASSHDSDEAFF.